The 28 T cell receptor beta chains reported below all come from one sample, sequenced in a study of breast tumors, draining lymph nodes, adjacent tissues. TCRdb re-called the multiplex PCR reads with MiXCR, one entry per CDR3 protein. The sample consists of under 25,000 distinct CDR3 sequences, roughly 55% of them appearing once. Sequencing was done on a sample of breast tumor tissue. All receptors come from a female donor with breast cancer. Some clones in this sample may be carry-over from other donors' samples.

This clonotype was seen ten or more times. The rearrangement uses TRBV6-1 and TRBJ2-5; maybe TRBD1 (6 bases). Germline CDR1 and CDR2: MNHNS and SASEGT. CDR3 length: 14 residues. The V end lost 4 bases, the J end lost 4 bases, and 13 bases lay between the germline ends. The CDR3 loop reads CASSGVQGRETQYF. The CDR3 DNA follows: TGTGCCAGCAGTGGGGTTCAGGGGAGAGAGACCCAGTACTTC.

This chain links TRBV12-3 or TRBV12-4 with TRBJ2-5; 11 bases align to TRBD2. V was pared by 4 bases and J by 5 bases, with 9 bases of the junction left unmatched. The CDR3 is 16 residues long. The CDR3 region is CASSWLAGGQGETQYF. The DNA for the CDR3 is TGTGCCAGCAGTTGGCTAGCGGGAGGTCAGGGGGAGACCCAGTACTTC.

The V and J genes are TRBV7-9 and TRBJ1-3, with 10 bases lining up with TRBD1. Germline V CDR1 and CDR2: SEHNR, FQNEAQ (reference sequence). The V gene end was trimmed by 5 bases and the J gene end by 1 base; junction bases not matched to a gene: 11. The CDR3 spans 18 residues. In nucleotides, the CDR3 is TGTGCCAGCAGCCCATGGACAGGGGGGATGACGTCTGGAAACACCATATATTTT. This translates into CASSPWTGGMTSGNTIYF.

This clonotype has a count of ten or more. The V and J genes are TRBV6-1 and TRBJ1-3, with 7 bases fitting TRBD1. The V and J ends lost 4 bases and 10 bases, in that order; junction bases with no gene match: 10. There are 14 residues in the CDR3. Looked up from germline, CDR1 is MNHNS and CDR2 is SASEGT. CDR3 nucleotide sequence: TGTGCCAGCAGTGGGAGGGTGCAGGGGGAAACCATATATTTT. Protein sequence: CASSGRVQGETIYF.

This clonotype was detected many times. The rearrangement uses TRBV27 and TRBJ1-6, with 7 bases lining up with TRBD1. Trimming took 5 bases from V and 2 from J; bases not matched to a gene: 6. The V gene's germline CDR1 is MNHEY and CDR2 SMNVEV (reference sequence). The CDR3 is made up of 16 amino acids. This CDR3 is CASSRDSIPYNSPLHF. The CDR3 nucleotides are TGTGCCAGCAGTCGGGACAGTATTCCCTATAATTCACCCCTCCACTTT.

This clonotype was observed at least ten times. CDR3 sequence reads: CASSNRGSNEKLFF. The CDR3 coding sequence is TGTGCCAGCAGCAACAGGGGATCTAATGAAAAACTGTTTTTT. The chain uses TRBV11-2 and TRBJ1-4, with 7 bases lining up with TRBD1. Germline V gives CDR1 SGHAT, CDR2 FQNNGV. V was pared by 5 bases and J by 3 bases, with 3 bases of the junction left unmatched. The CDR3 sequence is 14 residues long.

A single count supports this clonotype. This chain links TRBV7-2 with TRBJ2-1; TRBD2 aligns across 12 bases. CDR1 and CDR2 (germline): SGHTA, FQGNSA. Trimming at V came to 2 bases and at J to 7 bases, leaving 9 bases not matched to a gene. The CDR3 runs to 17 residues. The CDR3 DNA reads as TGTGCCAGCAGCTTACTACCTAGCGGGAGGGTAGGAAATGAGCAGTTCTTC. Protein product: CASSLLPSGRVGNEQFF.

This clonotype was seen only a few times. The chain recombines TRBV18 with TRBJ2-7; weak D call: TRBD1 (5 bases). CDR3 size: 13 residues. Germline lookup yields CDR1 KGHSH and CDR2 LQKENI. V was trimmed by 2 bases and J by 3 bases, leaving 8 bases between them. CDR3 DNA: TGTGCCAGCTCACCAGGGGCACACTACGAGCAGTACTTC. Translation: CASSPGAHYEQYF.

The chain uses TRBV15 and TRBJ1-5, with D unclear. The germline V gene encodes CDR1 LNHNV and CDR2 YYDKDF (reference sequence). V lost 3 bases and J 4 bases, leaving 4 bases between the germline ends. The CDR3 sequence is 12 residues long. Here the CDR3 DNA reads TGTGCCACCAGCAGTGAAAATCAGCCCCAGCATTTT. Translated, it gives CATSSENQPQHF.

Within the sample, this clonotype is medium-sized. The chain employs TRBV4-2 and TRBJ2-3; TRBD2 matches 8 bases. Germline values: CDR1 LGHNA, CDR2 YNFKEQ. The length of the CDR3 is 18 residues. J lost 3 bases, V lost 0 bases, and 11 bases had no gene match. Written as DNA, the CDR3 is TGTGCCAGCAGCCAAGATTCACCGGGAGGGCCGAGGACAGATACGCAGTATTTT. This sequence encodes CASSQDSPGGPRTDTQYF.

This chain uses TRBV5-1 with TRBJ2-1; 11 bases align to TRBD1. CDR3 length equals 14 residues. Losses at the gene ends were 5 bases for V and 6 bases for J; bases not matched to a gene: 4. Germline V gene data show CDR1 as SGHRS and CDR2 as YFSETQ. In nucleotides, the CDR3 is TGCGCCAGCAGTCCCGGGACAGGGGGCAATGAGCAGTTCTTC. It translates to CASSPGTGGNEQFF.

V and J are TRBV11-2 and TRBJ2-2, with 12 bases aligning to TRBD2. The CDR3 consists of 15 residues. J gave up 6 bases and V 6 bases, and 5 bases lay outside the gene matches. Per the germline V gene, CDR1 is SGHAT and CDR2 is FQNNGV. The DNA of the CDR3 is TGTGCCAGCAGTTCTAGCGGGGGGGCTCCCGGGGAGCTGTTTTTT. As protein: CASSSSGGAPGELFF. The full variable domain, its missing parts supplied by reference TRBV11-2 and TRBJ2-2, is EAGVAQSPRYKIIEKRQSVAFWCNPISGHATLYWYQQILGQGPKLLIQFQNNGVVDDSQLPKDRFSAERLKGVDSTLKIQPAKLEDSAVYLCASSSSGGAPGELFFGEGSRLTVL.

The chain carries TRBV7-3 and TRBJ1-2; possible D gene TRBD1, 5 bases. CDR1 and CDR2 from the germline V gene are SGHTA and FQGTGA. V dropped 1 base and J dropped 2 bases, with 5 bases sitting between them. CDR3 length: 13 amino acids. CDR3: CASSLKGNYGYTF. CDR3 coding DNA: TGTGCCAGCAGCTTAAAGGGGAACTATGGCTACACCTTC.

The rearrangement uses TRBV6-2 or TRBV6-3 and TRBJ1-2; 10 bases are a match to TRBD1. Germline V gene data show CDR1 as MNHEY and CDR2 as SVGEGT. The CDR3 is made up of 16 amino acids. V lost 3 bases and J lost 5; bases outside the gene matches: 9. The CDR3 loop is CASSYYIGTGVYGYTF. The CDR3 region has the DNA TGTGCCAGCAGTTATTACATCGGGACAGGGGTATATGGCTACACCTTC.

The CDR3 region is CASSFNQPQHF. As DNA, the CDR3 is TGTGCCAGCAGTTTTAATCAGCCCCAGCATTTT. The chain uses TRBV28 and TRBJ1-5; no clear D gene. The length of the CDR3 is 11 residues. CDR1 and CDR2 (germline): MDHEN, SYDVKM. The germline V and J ends were trimmed by 3 bases and 4 bases, with 1 base remaining between them.

In nucleotides, the CDR3 is TGTGCCAGCAGCTTATGGGACAGGGGGCGCGGGAATGAAAAACTGTTTTTT. Protein product: CASSLWDRGRGNEKLFF. The V call is TRBV7-9, the J call TRBJ1-4; 12 positions match TRBD1. V shed 2 bases, J shed 5 bases, and the junction held 6 bases outside the gene matches. CDR3 length: 17 amino acids. CDR1 SEHNR and CDR2 FQNEAQ come from the germline V gene (reference sequence).

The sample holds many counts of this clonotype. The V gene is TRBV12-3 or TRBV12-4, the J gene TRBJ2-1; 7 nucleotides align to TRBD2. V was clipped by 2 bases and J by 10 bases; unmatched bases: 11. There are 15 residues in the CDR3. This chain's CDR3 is CASSLHGEGRGEQFF. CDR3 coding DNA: TGTGCCAGCAGTTTACACGGGGAGGGCCGGGGGGAGCAGTTCTTC.

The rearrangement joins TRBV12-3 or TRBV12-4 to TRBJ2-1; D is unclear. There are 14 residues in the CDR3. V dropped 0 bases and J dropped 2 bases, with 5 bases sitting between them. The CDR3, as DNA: TGTGCCAGCAGTTTAGCGGGGACCTACAATGAGCAGTTCTTC. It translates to CASSLAGTYNEQFF.

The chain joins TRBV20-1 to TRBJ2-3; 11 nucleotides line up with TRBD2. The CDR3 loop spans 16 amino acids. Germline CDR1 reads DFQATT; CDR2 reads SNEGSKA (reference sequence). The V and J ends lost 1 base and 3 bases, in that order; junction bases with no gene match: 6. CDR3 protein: CSARVLAGGLTDTQYF. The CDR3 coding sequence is TGCAGTGCTAGAGTGCTAGCGGGGGGTTTAACAGATACGCAGTATTTT.

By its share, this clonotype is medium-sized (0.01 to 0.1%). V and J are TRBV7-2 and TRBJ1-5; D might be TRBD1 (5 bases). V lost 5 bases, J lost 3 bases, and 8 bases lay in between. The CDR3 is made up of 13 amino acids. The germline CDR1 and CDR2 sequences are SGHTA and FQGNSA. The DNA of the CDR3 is TGTGCCAGCAGCCCACAGGCCAATCAGCCCCAGCATTTT. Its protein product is CASSPQANQPQHF.

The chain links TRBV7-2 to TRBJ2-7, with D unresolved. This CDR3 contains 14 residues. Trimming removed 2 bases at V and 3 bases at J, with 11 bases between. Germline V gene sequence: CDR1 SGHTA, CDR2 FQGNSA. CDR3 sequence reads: CASSLNTGRYEQYF. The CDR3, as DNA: TGTGCCAGCAGCTTAAACACCGGACGCTACGAGCAGTACTTC.

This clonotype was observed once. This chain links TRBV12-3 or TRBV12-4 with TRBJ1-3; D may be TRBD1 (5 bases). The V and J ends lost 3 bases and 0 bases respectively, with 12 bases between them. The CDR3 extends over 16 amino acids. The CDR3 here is CASSLDVGGSGNTIYF. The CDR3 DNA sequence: TGTGCCAGCAGTTTGGATGTCGGGGGCTCTGGAAACACCATATATTTT.

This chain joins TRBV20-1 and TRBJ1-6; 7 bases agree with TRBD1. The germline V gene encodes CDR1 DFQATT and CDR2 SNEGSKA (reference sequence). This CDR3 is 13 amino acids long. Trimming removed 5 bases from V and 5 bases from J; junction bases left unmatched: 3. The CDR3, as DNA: TGCAGTGCTTACGGGACAGATAATTCACCCCTCCACTTT. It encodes CSAYGTDNSPLHF.

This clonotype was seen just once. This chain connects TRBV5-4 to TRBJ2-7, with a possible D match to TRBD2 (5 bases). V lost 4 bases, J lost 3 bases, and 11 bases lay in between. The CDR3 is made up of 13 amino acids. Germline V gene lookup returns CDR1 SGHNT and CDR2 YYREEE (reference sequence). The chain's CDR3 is CASSQGSGYEQYF. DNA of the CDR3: TGTGCCAGCAGCCAAGGGAGCGGCTACGAGCAGTACTTC.

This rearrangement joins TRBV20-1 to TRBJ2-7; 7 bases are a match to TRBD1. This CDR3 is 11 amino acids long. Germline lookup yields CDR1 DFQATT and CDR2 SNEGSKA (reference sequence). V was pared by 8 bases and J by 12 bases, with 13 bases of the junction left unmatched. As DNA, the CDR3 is TGCAGTCCTTCCGGACAGGCCAAATTGTACTTC. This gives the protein CSPSGQAKLYF.

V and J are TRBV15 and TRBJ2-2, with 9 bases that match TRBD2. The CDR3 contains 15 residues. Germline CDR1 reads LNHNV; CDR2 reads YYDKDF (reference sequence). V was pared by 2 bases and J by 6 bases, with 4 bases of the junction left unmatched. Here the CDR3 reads CATSRSGTSPGELFF. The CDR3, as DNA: TGTGCCACCAGCAGAAGTGGGACTAGCCCCGGGGAGCTGTTTTTT. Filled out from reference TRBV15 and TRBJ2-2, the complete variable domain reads DAMVIQNPRYQVTQFGKPVTLSCSQTLNHNVMYWYQQKSSQAPKLLFHYYDKDFNNEADTPDNFQSRRPNTSFCFLDIRSPGLGDTAMYLCATSRSGTSPGELFFGEGSRLTVL.

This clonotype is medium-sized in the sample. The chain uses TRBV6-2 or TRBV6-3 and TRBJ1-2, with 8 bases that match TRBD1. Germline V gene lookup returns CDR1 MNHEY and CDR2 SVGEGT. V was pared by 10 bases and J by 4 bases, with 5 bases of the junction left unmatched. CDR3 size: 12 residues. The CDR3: CATAGTGYGYTF. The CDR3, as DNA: TGTGCCACCGCCGGGACAGGCTATGGCTACACCTTC.

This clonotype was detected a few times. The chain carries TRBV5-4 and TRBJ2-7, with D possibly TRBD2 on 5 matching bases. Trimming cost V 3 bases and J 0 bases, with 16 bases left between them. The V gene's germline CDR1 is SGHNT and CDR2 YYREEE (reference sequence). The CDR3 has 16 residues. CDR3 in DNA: TGTGCCAGCAGCTCCCTCGCAGCGGAGAGCTCCTACGAGCAGTACTTC. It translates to CASSSLAAESSYEQYF.